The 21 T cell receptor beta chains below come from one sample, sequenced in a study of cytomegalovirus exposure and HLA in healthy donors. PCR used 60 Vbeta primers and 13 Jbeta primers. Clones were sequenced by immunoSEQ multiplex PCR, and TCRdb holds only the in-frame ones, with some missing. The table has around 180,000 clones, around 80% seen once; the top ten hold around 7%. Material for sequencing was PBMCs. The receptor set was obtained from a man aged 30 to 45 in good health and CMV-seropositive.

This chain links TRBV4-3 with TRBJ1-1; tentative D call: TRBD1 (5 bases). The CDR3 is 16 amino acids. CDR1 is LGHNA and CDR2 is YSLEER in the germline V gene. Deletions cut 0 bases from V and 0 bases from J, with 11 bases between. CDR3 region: CASSQETEGLNTEAFF. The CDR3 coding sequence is TGCGCCAGCAGCCAAGAAACGGAGGGACTGAACACTGAAGCTTTCTTT.

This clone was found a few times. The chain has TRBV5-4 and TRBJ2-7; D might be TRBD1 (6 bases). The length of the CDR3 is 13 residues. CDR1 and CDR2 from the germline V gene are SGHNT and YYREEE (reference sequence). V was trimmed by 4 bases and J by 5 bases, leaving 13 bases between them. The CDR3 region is CASSRYNRDEQYF. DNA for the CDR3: TGTGCCAGCAGCCGTTACAACAGGGACGAGCAGTACTTC.

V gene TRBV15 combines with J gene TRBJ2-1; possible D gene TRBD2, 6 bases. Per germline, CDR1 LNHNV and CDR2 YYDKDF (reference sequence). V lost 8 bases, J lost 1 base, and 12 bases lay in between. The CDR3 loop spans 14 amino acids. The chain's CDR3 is CATGRDLSYNEQFF. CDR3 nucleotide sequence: TGTGCCACCGGGCGGGATCTTTCCTACAATGAGCAGTTCTTC. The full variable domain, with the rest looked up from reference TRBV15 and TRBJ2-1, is DAMVIQNPRYQVTQFGKPVTLSCSQTLNHNVMYWYQQKSSQAPKLLFHYYDKDFNNEADTPDNFQSRRPNTSFCFLDIRSPGLGDTAMYLCATGRDLSYNEQFFGPGTRLTVL.

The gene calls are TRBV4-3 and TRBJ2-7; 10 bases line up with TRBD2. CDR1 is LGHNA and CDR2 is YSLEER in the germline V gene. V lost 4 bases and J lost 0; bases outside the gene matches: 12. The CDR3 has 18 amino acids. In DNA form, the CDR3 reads TGCGCCAGCAGCCTCGAGCTAGCGGGGGTACACACCTCCTACGAGCAGTACTTC. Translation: CASSLELAGVHTSYEQYF.

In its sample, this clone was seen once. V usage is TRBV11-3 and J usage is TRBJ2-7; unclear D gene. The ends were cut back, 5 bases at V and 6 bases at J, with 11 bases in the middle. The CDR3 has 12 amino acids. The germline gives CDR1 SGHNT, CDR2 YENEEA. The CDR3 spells CASSPRLREQYF. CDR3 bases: TGTGCCAGCAGCCCCCGGTTACGCGAGCAGTACTTC.

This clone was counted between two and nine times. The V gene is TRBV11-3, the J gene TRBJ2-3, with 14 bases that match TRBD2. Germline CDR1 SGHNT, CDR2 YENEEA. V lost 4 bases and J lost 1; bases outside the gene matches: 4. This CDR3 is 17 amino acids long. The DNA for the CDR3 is TGTGCCAGCAGCTACGGACTAGCGGGGGGTGGCACAGATACGCAGTATTTT. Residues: CASSYGLAGGGTDTQYF.

The CDR3: CASRETQGEELAKNIQYF. For the CDR3, the DNA is TGCGCCAGCAGGGAGACACAGGGGGAAGAACTAGCCAAAAACATTCAGTACTTC. The V and J genes are TRBV10-2 and TRBJ2-4; TRBD1 aligns across 8 bases. Looked up from germline, CDR1 is WSHSY and CDR2 is SAAADI. The CDR3 spans 18 residues. V shed 6 bases and J 0 bases; nucleotides not matched to a gene: 13.

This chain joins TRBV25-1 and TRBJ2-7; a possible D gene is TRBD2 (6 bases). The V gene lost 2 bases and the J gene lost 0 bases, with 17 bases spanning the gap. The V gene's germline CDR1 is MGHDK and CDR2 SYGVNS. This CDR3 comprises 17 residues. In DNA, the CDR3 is TGTGCCAGCAGTGAACCCCACACTAGCACCGACTCCTACGAGCAGTACTTC. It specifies CASSEPHTSTDSYEQYF.

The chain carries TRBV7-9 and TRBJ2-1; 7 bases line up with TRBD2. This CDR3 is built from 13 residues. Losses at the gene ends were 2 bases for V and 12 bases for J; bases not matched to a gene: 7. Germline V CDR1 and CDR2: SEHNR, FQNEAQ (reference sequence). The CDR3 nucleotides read TGTGCCAGCAGCTTATCACCGGGGGGTCGGCAGTTCTTC. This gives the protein CASSLSPGGRQFF.

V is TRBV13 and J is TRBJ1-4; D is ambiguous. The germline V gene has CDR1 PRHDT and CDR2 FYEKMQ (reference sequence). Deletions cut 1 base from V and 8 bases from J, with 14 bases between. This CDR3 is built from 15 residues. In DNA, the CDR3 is TGTGCCAGCAGCTTAGTCTCCCGAGGGTACGAAAAACTGTTTTTT. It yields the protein CASSLVSRGYEKLFF.

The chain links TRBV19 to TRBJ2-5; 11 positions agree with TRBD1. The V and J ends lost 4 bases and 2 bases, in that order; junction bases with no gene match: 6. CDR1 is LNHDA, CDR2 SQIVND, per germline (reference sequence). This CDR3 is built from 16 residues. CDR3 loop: CASSKDRGHTQETQYF. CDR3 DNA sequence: TGTGCCAGTAGTAAGGACAGGGGGCATACACAAGAGACCCAGTACTTC.

The CDR3 spells CASSRQGGDEQYF. CDR3 coding DNA: TGTGCCAGCAGCCGACAGGGGGGCGACGAGCAGTACTTC. The J gene is TRBJ2-7, the V gene TRBV21-1; TRBD1 is the table's D call and was not checked against the DNA. TRBV21-1 is a listed pseudogene. This CDR3 contains 13 residues.

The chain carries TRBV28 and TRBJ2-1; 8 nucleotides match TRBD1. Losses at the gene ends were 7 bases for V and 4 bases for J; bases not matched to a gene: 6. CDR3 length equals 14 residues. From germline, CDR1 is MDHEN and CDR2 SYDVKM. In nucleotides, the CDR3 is TGTGCCAGCATTAACAGGGGGGCTTACAATGAGCAGTTCTTC. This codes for CASINRGAYNEQFF.

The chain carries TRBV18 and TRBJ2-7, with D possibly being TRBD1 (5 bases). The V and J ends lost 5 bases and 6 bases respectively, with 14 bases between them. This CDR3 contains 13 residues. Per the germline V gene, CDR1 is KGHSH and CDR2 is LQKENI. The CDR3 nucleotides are TGTGCCAGCTCATCGCTACCTCAGGGCGAGCAGTACTTC. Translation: CASSSLPQGEQYF. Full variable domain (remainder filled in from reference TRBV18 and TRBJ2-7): NAGVMQNPRHLVRRRGQEARLRCSPMKGHSHVYWYRQLPEEGLKFMVYLQKENIIDESGMPKERFSAEFPKEGPSILRIQQVVRGDSAAYFCASSSLPQGEQYFGPGTRLTVT.

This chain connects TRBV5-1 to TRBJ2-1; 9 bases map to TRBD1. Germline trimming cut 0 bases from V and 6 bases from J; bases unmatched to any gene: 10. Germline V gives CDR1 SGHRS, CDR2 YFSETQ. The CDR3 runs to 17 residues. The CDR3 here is CASSLGGADRGLNEQFF. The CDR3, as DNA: TGCGCCAGCAGCTTGGGAGGGGCGGACAGGGGTCTCAATGAGCAGTTCTTC.

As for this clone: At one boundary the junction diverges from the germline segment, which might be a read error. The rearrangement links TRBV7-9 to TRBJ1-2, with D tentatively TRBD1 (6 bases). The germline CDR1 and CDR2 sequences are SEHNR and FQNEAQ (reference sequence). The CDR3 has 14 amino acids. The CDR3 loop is CSSSYTSYEGDNTF. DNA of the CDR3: TGTTCCAGCAGCTACACATCTTACGAAGGGGACAACACCTTC.

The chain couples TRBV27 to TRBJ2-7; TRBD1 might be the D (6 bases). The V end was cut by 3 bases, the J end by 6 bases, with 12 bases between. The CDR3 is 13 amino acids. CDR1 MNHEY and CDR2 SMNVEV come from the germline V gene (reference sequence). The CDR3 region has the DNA TGTGCCAGCAGTTTTCACAGGGCTAGCGAGCAGTACTTC. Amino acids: CASSFHRASEQYF.

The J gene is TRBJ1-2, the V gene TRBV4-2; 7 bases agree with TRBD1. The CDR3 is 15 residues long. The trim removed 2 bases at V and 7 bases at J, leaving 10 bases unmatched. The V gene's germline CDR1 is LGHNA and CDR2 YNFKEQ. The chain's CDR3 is CASSQRIDRVGGYTF. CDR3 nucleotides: TGTGCCAGCAGCCAAAGGATTGACAGGGTAGGTGGCTACACCTTC.

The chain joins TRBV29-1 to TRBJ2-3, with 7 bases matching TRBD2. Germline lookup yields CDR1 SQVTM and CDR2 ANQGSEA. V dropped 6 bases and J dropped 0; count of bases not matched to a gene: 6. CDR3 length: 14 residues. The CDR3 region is CSVGDYQSTDTQYF. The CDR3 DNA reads TGCAGCGTCGGGGACTACCAAAGCACAGATACGCAGTATTTT.

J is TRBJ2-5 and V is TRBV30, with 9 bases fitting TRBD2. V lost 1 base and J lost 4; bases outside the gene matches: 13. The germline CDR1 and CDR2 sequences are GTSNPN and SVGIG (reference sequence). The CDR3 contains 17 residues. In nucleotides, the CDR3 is TGTGCCTGGAGTGATTCCCCCTCGAAACTAGCGGGAGAGACCCAGTACTTC. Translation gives CAWSDSPSKLAGETQYF.

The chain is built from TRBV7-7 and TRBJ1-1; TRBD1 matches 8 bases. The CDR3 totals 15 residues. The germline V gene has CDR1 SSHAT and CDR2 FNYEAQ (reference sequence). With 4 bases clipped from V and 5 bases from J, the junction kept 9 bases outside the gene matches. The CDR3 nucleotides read TGTGCCAGCAGCTCCTTTGGACAGGGATGGACTGAAGCTTTCTTT. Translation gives CASSSFGQGWTEAFF.